The clone carrying this T cell receptor beta chain was seen at least ten times. As yet, its antigen is unknown. The junction does not match germline at one end; this may be a read error. Noted time point: sample taken at primary tumor resection. Whole RNA came from tumor, nontumor lung or frozen PBMC and was sequenced without being sorted. CDR3 length equals 14 residues. Germline-derived CDR1 and CDR2 are DFQATT and SNEGSKA (reference sequence). The sample comes from a study of spatial heterogeneity in lung cancer. Study observations and caveats: Higher tumor mutation counts went along with higher counts of expanded intratumoral alpha and beta TCRs.

TCRdb redid the calling of the 5' RACE reads with MiXCR, one entry per CDR3 protein. Of 5,000 to 6,500 distinct CDR3 sequences listed, approximately 4.1% are singletons. The receptor was isolated from a female donor with early-stage non-small cell lung cancer. Material: lung tumor tissue, obtained at surgery. This chain links TRBV20-1 with TRBJ2-7, with 9 bases that match TRBD2. In nucleotides, the CDR3 is TGCAGTGCCAGAGCTAGCGGGAATTGGGACGAGCAGTACTTC. Its translation: CSARASGNWDEQYF.